This T cell receptor beta chain appears in the sequencing data of a study of T-cell reconstitution after alpha-beta-depleted transplantation in children. In germline, CDR1 is SGHRS, CDR2 YFSETQ. This CDR3 has 15 amino acids. With 0 bases clipped from V and 7 bases from J, the junction kept 9 bases outside the gene matches. A library of TCRbeta sequences, prepared with unique molecular identifiers, was generated. One entry per CDR3 protein results from TCRdb running MiXCR on the PCR reads. The sample consists of approximately 500,000 distinct CDR3 sequences, 20% to 30% of them appearing once. The sample was PBMCs, taken before TCRalphabeta/CD19-depleted stem cell transplant. The genes are TRBV5-1 and TRBJ2-7, with 8 bases that match TRBD2. The receptor comes from a boy less than two years old with Wiskott-Aldrich syndrome, due to receive a stem cell transplant. The CDR3 is CASSLVGAAGVEQYF. CDR3 bases: TGCGCCAGCAGCTTGGTTGGCGCAGCGGGAGTTGAGCAGTACTTC.